Listed below are T cell receptor beta chains from one sample, sequenced in a study of T cells after yellow fever vaccination. One entry per CDR3 protein, called by TCRdb with MiXCR from the 5' RACE reads. The sample comprises 100,000 to 150,000 distinct CDR3 sequences, around 15% of which are singletons, and roughly 45% rests with the top ten. This specimen was CD8+ T cells sorted from PBMCs, taken 5 days after the yellow fever booster vaccination. These receptors came from a young man who received the YFV17D yellow fever vaccine. Both conserved end residues are part of each CDR3. A D gene is named only where the DNA matches it firmly. Only some rows state a clone size, as once, few, many or a class for expanded clones.

J gene | V gene | clone size | D gene | CDR3 protein | CDR3 DNA
TRBJ2-1 | TRBV4-1 | . | TRBD1 | CASSQGSQGAYNEQFF | TGCGCCAGCAGCCAAGGGTCACAGGGGGCCTACAATGAGCAGTTCTTC
TRBJ1-1 | TRBV16 | few | . | CASSRGTDRNTEAFF | TGTGCCAGCAGCCGTGGGACGGACCGGAACACTGAAGCTTTCTTT
TRBJ2-7 | TRBV12-3/TRBV12-4 | . | . | CASSFTGAEQYF | TGTGCCAGCAGTTTCACAGGTGCCGAGCAGTACTTC
TRBJ2-5 | TRBV6-2/TRBV6-3 | few | . | CASSTIGSQETQYF | TGTGCCAGCAGTACAATAGGGTCCCAAGAGACCCAGTACTTC
TRBJ2-2 | TRBV12-3/TRBV12-4 | . | . | CATSPAGELFF | TGTGCCACCTCTCCAGCCGGGGAGCTGTTTTTT
TRBJ2-2 | TRBV4-1 | . | TRBD2 | CASSQDPSGGWTGELFF | TGCGCCAGCAGCCAAGATCCTAGCGGGGGCTGGACCGGGGAGCTGTTTTTT
TRBJ2-3 | TRBV20-1 | many | . | CSATHTSGNTDTQYF | TGCAGTGCAACTCATACGAGCGGTAACACAGATACGCAGTATTTT
TRBJ2-4 | TRBV20-1 | . | . | CSARELGDIQYF | TGCAGTGCTAGAGAACTAGGAGACATTCAGTACTTC
TRBJ2-3 | TRBV4-3 | . | . | CASSQISASSTDTQYF | TGCGCCAGCAGCCAGATAAGCGCCTCCAGCACAGATACGCAGTATTTT
TRBJ2-5 | TRBV6-2/TRBV6-3 | few | . | CASSYVQKETQYF | TGTGCCAGCAGTTACGTCCAGAAAGAGACCCAGTACTTC
TRBJ2-7 | TRBV30 | few | TRBD2 | CAWGTSGYEQYF | TGTGCCTGGGGCACTAGCGGCTACGAGCAGTACTTC
TRBJ2-2 | TRBV15 | . | . | CATSHSLAQTARNTGELFF | TGTGCCACCAGCCACTCACTGGCCCAGACGGCCCGAAACACCGGGGAGCTGTTTTTT
TRBJ2-2 | TRBV11-1 | few | . | CASSFFGELFF | TGTGCCAGCAGCTTCTTCGGGGAGCTGTTTTTT
TRBJ2-3 | TRBV4-1 | many | TRBD2 | CASSQVAGGTDTQYF | TGCGCCAGCAGCCAAGTAGCGGGGGGCACAGATACGCAGTATTTT
TRBJ2-1 | TRBV7-6 | few | TRBD2 | CASSLLGGGEGEQFF | TGTGCCAGCAGCTTACTCGGCGGGGGGGAAGGTGAGCAGTTCTTC
TRBJ2-7 | TRBV7-9 | . | . | CASSWGRSYEQYF | TGTGCCAGCAGCTGGGGACGGAGCTACGAGCAGTACTTC
TRBJ2-1 | TRBV19 | many | TRBD2 | CATEAGVSSYNEQFF | TGTGCCACTGAGGCGGGGGTTAGCTCCTACAATGAGCAGTTCTTC
TRBJ1-5 | TRBV20-1 | few | . | CSASLGVDNQPQHF | TGCAGTGCTAGCTTGGGGGTTGACAATCAGCCCCAGCATTTT
TRBJ2-1 | TRBV18 | . | . | CASSEINEQFF | TGTGCCAGCTCAGAGATAAATGAGCAGTTCTTC
TRBJ2-1 | TRBV6-2/TRBV6-3 | few | . | CATRQDPNYNEQFF | TGTGCCACAAGACAGGACCCTAACTACAATGAGCAGTTCTTC
TRBJ1-4 | TRBV7-6 | few | TRBD1 | CASSRLGGGNNEKLFF | TGTGCCAGCAGCCGATTAGGGGGCGGAAATAATGAAAAACTGTTTTTT
TRBJ2-5 | TRBV4-1 | many | . | CASSQDRGPKETQYF | TGCGCCAGCAGCCAAGATCGCGGTCCAAAAGAGACCCAGTACTTC
TRBJ1-5 | TRBV12-3/TRBV12-4 | few | . | CASSFGGNQPQHF | TGTGCCAGCAGTTTTGGTGGCAATCAGCCCCAGCATTTT
TRBJ2-1 | TRBV7-6 | . | TRBD2 | CASSPLGGRGGEQFF | TGTGCCAGCAGCCCCCTTGGGGGGCGGGGGGGTGAGCAGTTCTTC
TRBJ2-3 | TRBV4-3 | . | TRBD2 | CASSPVRAGGPSDTQYF | TGCGCCAGCAGCCCAGTTAGGGCGGGGGGGCCCTCAGATACGCAGTATTTT
TRBJ2-3 | TRBV7-2 | few | TRBD2 | CASSSHLTSGGPSTDTQYF | TGTGCCAGCAGCTCACACCTCACTAGCGGGGGACCGAGCACAGATACGCAGTATTTT
TRBJ1-1 | TRBV27 | . | TRBD1 | CASSATGQSNTEAFF | TGTGCCAGCAGTGCAACGGGACAGTCGAACACTGAAGCTTTCTTT
TRBJ2-5 | TRBV7-2 | few | TRBD2 | CASSQWVLAGGRPETQYF | TGTGCCAGCAGCCAATGGGTTCTTGCGGGGGGGCGGCCAGAGACCCAGTACTTC
TRBJ2-7 | TRBV7-2 | many | TRBD1 | CALELTGFAEQYF | TGTGCCCTCGAGCTGACAGGGTTTGCCGAGCAGTACTTC
TRBJ2-1 | TRBV15 | . | TRBD2 | CATSSSGGFSYNEQFF | TGTGCCACCAGCAGTAGCGGGGGGTTCTCCTACAATGAGCAGTTCTTC
TRBJ2-3 | TRBV6-6 | few | . | CASTRIRSSTDTQYF | TGTGCCAGCACCCGGATACGCAGTAGCACAGATACGCAGTATTTT
TRBJ1-5 | TRBV19 | few | . | CASSILEGQPQHF | TGTGCCAGTAGTATTTTGGAGGGACAGCCCCAGCATTTT
TRBJ2-1 | TRBV6-2/TRBV6-3 | . | TRBD2 | CASSRRLAGYNEQFF | TGTGCCAGCAGCCGACGACTAGCGGGGTACAATGAGCAGTTCTTC
TRBJ2-2 | TRBV2 | few | . | CASSEGPYTGELFF | TGTGCCAGCAGTGAGGGCCCGTACACCGGGGAGCTGTTTTTT
TRBJ2-2 | TRBV20-1 | few | . | CSARGDFLNTGELFF | TGCAGTGCTAGAGGGGACTTCCTGAACACCGGGGAGCTGTTTTTT
TRBJ2-5 | TRBV4-1 | many | . | CASSQVSWSQETQYF | TGCGCCAGCAGCCAAGTATCTTGGTCCCAAGAGACCCAGTACTTC
TRBJ2-1 | TRBV7-6 | few | . | CASSLGAGNEQFF | TGTGCCAGCAGCTTAGGGGCGGGAAATGAGCAGTTCTTC
TRBJ2-5 | TRBV4-1 | . | TRBD2 | CASSQAGGQETQYF | TGCGCCAGCAGCCAAGCGGGGGGACAAGAGACCCAGTACTTC
TRBJ2-3 | TRBV6-2/TRBV6-3 | few | . | CASTETRFRAGTQYF | TGTGCCAGCACCGAAACCAGGTTTCGGGCGGGCACGCAGTATTTT
TRBJ1-6 | TRBV20-1 | . | . | CSAGPRGENSPLHF | TGCAGTGCCGGACCTCGAGGAGAAAATTCACCCCTCCACTTT
TRBJ2-1 | TRBV7-9 | many | TRBD2 | CASSKSGEGWNEQFF | TGTGCCAGCAGCAAGAGCGGGGAAGGGTGGAATGAGCAGTTCTTC
TRBJ2-7 | TRBV29-1 | many | . | CSVETTETYEQYF | TGCAGCGTTGAAACCACAGAGACCTACGAGCAGTACTTC
TRBJ2-3 | TRBV6-2/TRBV6-3 | . | TRBD1 | CASSQGATDTQYF | TGTGCCAGCAGTCAGGGGGCAACAGATACGCAGTATTTT
TRBJ2-5 | TRBV5-1 | . | . | CASSPGTNQETQYF | TGCGCCAGCAGCCCGGGGACAAACCAAGAGACCCAGTACTTC
TRBJ2-1 | TRBV27 | . | . | CASSLALLNEQFF | TGTGCCAGCAGTTTAGCCCTACTCAATGAGCAGTTCTTC
TRBJ2-7 | TRBV6-5 | few | . | CASSYALSSYEQYF | TGTGCCAGCAGTTACGCACTATCCTCCTACGAGCAGTACTTC
TRBJ2-2 | TRBV24-1 | few | TRBD1 | CATSDPGQGNTGELFF | TGTGCCACCAGTGATCCCGGACAGGGGAACACCGGGGAGCTGTTTTTT
TRBJ2-5 | TRBV27 | few | . | CASSHLGETQYF | TGTGCCAGCAGCCATCTAGGGGAGACCCAGTACTTC
TRBJ1-1 | TRBV5-1 | . | . | CASNEPGAEAFF | TGCGCCAGCAACGAGCCGGGGGCTGAAGCTTTCTTT